This T cell receptor beta chain appears in the sequencing data of a study of blood T cell repertoires in COVID-19. Study details: Samples came from the United States, Italy and Spain, spanning acute and convalescent COVID-19. Sample material is recorded as cDNA or gDNA derived from T cells, B-cell-depleted T cells, or PBMCs.

V was pared by 2 bases and J by 1 base, with 4 bases of the junction left unmatched. The CDR3 contains 15 residues. Germline V gene data show CDR1 as MRHNA and CDR2 as SNTAGT. Authors' data handling: Reference gene primer amplification in the assay estimated nucleated cell counts. The table came from immunoSEQ multiplex PCR; TCRdb's copy has only in-frame clones and leaves some out. The V and J calls and the clone size are those of that table, but D and trimming were determined from the DNA. The sample shows 250,000 or so clones, just under 85% of them seen only once. The clonotype was recovered from a woman aged 55 to 70 with active or convalescent COVID-19. The chain has TRBV6-4 and TRBJ1-2; 7 bases line up with TRBD1. Material for sequencing was peripheral blood. CDR3 residues: CASSDGTVVNYGYTF. The CDR3 DNA reads as TGTGCCAGCAGTGACGGGACAGTAGTTAACTATGGCTACACCTTC.